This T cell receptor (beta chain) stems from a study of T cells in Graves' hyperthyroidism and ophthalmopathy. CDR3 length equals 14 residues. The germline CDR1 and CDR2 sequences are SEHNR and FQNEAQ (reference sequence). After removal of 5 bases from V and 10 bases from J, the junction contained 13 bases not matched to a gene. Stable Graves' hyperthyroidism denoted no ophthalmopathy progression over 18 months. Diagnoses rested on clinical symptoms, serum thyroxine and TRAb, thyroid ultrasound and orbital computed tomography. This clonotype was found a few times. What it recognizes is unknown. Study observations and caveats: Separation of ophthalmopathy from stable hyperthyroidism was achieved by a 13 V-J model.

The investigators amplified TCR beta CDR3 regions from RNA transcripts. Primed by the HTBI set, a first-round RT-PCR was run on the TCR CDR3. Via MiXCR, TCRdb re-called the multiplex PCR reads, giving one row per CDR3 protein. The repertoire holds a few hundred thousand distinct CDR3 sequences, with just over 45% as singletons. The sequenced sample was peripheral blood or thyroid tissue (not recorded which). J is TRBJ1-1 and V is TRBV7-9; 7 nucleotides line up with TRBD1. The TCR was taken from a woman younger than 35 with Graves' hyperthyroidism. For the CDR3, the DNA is TGTGCCAGCAGCGGGGACAGACGACCTTTGTTAGCTTTCTTT. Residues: CASSGDRRPLLAFF. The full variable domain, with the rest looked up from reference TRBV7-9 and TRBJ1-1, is DTGVSQNPRHKITKRGQNVTFRCDPISEHNRLYWYRQTLGQGPEFLTYFQNEAQLEKSRLLSDRFSAERPKGSFSTLEIQRTEQGDSAMYLCASSGDRRPLLAFFGQGTRLTVV.